The rows below give T cell receptor beta chains drawn from one sample of a study of CD8 T cells in ankylosing spondylitis. TCRdb passed the 5' RACE reads through MiXCR, listing each CDR3 protein once. Counted here are fewer than 550,000 distinct CDR3 sequences, over 4% occurring once; the ten biggest clones make up roughly 3.3%. Sample: blood, either unsorted or a sorted T cell fraction (not recorded which). All receptors derive from a male donor with ankylosing spondylitis. Both conserved end residues are part of each CDR3. The D gene is left open where the match is weak. The size of a clone is reported for some rows only, either as once, few or many, or as a class for expanded clones.

-	15	TRBV6-5	TRBJ1-4	many	TGTGCCAGCAGTTACTCGCGCAGGGGTAATGAAAAACTGTTTTTT	CASSYSRRGNEKLFF
-	16	TRBV6-2/TRBV6-3	TRBJ2-2	many	TGTGCCAGCAGTTACCTATCCCCAACGAACACCGGGGAGCTGTTTTTT	CASSYLSPTNTGELFF
-	15	TRBV11-2	TRBJ2-5	few	TGTGCCAGCAGCTTAGCCGGGGCAAAGCAAGAGACCCAGTACTTC	CASSLAGAKQETQYF
-	11	TRBV30	TRBJ2-7	-	TGTGCCTGGAGCATCCGTTACGAGCAGTACTTC	CAWSIRYEQYF
-	12	TRBV6-1	TRBJ1-4	many	TGTGCCAGCAGTGACGGGAATGAAAAACTGTTTTTT	CASSDGNEKLFF
-	14	TRBV20-1	TRBJ1-4	many	TGCAGTGCGGGGACCATTGCAACTAATGAAAAACTGTTTTTT	CSAGTIATNEKLFF
TRBD1	13	TRBV6-1	TRBJ1-1	many	TGTGCCAGCAGATGGGACAGCAACACTGAAGCTTTCTTT	CASRWDSNTEAFF
-	15	TRBV5-1	TRBJ1-2	many	TGCGCCAGCAGCTTGGAACCCAGGGCTAACTATGGCTACACCTTC	CASSLEPRANYGYTF
-	15	TRBV5-1	TRBJ2-1	many	TGCGCCAGCAGCTTGGCAGATTCGGGTGTGGATGAGCAGTTCTTC	CASSLADSGVDEQFF
TRBD1	17	TRBV5-6	TRBJ2-2	many	TGTGCCAGCAGCTTGACCAGGACAGGGACGAACACCGGGGAGCTGTTTTTT	CASSLTRTGTNTGELFF
-	14	TRBV24-1	TRBJ2-3	-	TGTGCCACCAGTGATTTCCAGGGTACAGATACGCAGTATTTT	CATSDFQGTDTQYF
-	14	TRBV29-1	TRBJ1-1	few	TGCAGCGTAAGATCTGACTCCAAAAACACTGAAGCTTTCTTT	CSVRSDSKNTEAFF
TRBD2	15	TRBV5-1	TRBJ2-5	-	TGCGCCAGCCAAGCCTCTAGCGGGAGTATGGAGACCCAGTACTTC	CASQASSGSMETQYF
TRBD2	16	TRBV4-3	TRBJ2-2	many	TGCGCCAGCAGCCAGGGACTAGCGGGGGACACCGGGGAGCTGTTTTTT	CASSQGLAGDTGELFF
-	15	TRBV20-1	TRBJ1-1	many	TGCAGTGCTAGAGACTGGGGCAGGGCGCGACCTGAAGCTTTCTTT	CSARDWGRARPEAFF
TRBD1	19	TRBV2	TRBJ2-2	-	TGTGCCTGCAGTTCCGGGGACAGGTTCTCGGGGAGTCCGACCGGGGAGCTGTTTTTT	CACSSGDRFSGSPTGELFF
-	15	TRBV5-1	TRBJ1-1	many	TGCGCCAGCAGCTTGTGGATCAGAACGAACACTGAAGCTTTCTTT	CASSLWIRTNTEAFF
TRBD1	14	TRBV6-1	TRBJ1-2	many	TGTGCCAGCACTCCCTTAGGACAGGACTATGGCTACACCTTC	CASTPLGQDYGYTF
-	14	TRBV30	TRBJ2-5	few	TGTGCCTGGAAAGTGGGCAGGGGCATAGAGACCCAGTACTTC	CAWKVGRGIETQYF
TRBD1	14	TRBV6-5	TRBJ1-2	-	TGTGCCAGCAGTTCGGTGGACAGGGTCGCTAAAAAGATCTTC	CASSSVDRVAKKIF
-	15	TRBV7-2	TRBJ2-7	-	TGTGCCAGCAGCGTCCGACCGGGGACGTCCTACGAGCAGTACTTC	CASSVRPGTSYEQYF
TRBD2	15	TRBV3-1	TRBJ2-7	many	TGTGCCAGCAGCCCGGGACTAGCGGCCTCCTACGAGCAGTACTTC	CASSPGLAASYEQYF
-	18	TRBV11-2	TRBJ1-1	many	-	CASSLKPILVGAGARPFF
-	15	TRBV6-1	TRBJ1-1	few	TGTGCCAGCAGCGACAGCCCCCGGGGGAACACTGAAGCTTTCTTT	CASSDSPRGNTEAFF
-	14	TRBV6-2/TRBV6-3	TRBJ2-3	-	TGTGCCAGCAGTTACGAAGGGATTGCAGATACGCAGTATTTT	CASSYEGIADTQYF
-	13	TRBV11-2	TRBJ2-5	-	TGTGCCAGCAGCTACACAGGGACGGAGACCCAGTACTTC	CASSYTGTETQYF
TRBD1	13	TRBV5-1	TRBJ2-1	many	TGCGCCAGCAGCAAGACAGGGTACAATGAGCAGTTCTTC	CASSKTGYNEQFF
-	16	TRBV7-2	TRBJ1-2	many	TGTGCCAGCAGCCACTCTTCCAGGAGACGCCCCTCGGGCTACACCTTC	CASSHSSRRRPSGYTF
-	15	TRBV5-1	TRBJ2-3	few	TGCGCCAGCAGCCGCCGGGCGGGGAGCACAGATACGCAGTATTTT	CASSRRAGSTDTQYF
-	15	TRBV6-1	TRBJ2-3	-	TGTGCCAGCAGTCCTCGGGGGGCCCTCACAGATACGCAGTATTTT	CASSPRGALTDTQYF
TRBD1	13	TRBV15	TRBJ1-4	many	TGTGCCACCAGCCGAGACAGGGAGGAAAAACTGTTTTTT	CATSRDREEKLFF